The 30 T cell receptor beta chains below come from one sample, sequenced in a study of monozygotic twins with inflammatory bowel disease. TCRdb processed the 5' RACE reads again and assigns one entry to each CDR3 protein, with no DNA. This table holds 150,000 to 200,000 distinct CDR3 sequences. Sequencing was carried out using blood. Source of these receptors: a human donor with ulcerative colitis or Crohn's disease, or a healthy co-twin of an affected twin (not recorded which).

This chain uses TRBV9 with TRBJ1-1; TCRdb gives TRBD1 as the D gene, but with no DNA this cannot be confirmed. This CDR3 is 19 amino acids long. The germline gives CDR1 SGDLS, CDR2 YYNGEE. CDR3 residues: CASSDNDLGTEGMNTEAFF. The whole variable domain, remainder taken from reference TRBV9 and TRBJ1-1, is DSGVTQTPKHLITATGQRVTLRCSPRSGDLSVYWYQQSLDQGLQFLIQYYNGEERAKGNILERFSAQQFPDLHSELNLSSLELGDSALYFCASSDNDLGTEGMNTEAFFGQGTRLTVV.

The chain carries TRBV11-2 and TRBJ2-5; TCRdb proposes TRBD1, but this gene call is untestable without DNA. Per germline, CDR1 SGHAT and CDR2 FQNNGV. The CDR3 sequence is 14 residues long. The CDR3 here is CASSIGQAQETQYF.

The CDR3 region is CASPPGTGFYNEQFF. The rearrangement links TRBV21-1 to TRBJ2-1; TCRdb returns TRBD2, unconfirmable since there is no DNA. TRBV21-1 is given as a pseudogene. The CDR3 totals 15 residues.

This chain connects TRBV7-2 to TRBJ2-7; TCRdb proposes TRBD2, but this gene call is untestable without DNA. Germline lookup yields CDR1 SGHTA and CDR2 FQGNSA. The CDR3 has 17 residues. CDR3 sequence reads: CATTIQGAGGPPYEQYF.

The chain uses TRBV20-1 and TRBJ2-7; without DNA, the TCRdb call of TRBD2 cannot be checked. The length of the CDR3 is 15 residues. Germline values: CDR1 DFQATT, CDR2 SNEGSKA (reference sequence). The CDR3 reads CSASRTSGRSYEQYF.

The rearrangement uses TRBV5-6 and TRBJ2-3; the TCRdb call, TRBD2, lacks DNA for checking. The V gene's germline CDR1 is SGHDT and CDR2 YYEEEE. This CDR3 region has 15 residues. CDR3: CASSFESTGTDTQYF.

J is TRBJ2-7 and V is TRBV28. The germline V gene has CDR1 MDHEN and CDR2 SYDVKM. The CDR3 consists of 15 residues. The CDR3 here is CASSFWQQSSYEQYF. Complete variable domain (other parts from reference TRBV28 and TRBJ2-7): DVKVTQSSRYLVKRTGEKVFLECVQDMDHENMFWYRQDPGLGLRLIYFSYDVKMKEKGDIPEGYSVSREKKERFSLILESASTNQTSMYLCASSFWQQSSYEQYFGPGTRLTVT.

The chain couples TRBV7-8 to TRBJ1-1; TCRdb calls TRBD1, which cannot be checked without DNA. This CDR3 has 14 amino acids. Germline-derived CDR1 and CDR2 are SGHVS and FQNEAQ. CDR3 sequence: CASSLRRGHTEAFF.

The chain couples TRBV30 to TRBJ2-7; with no DNA, the TCRdb D assignment of TRBD1 cannot be verified. The germline V gene has CDR1 GTSNPN and CDR2 SVGIG (reference sequence). CDR3 length equals 13 residues. The CDR3 protein is CAAHGDILYEQYF.

The rearrangement uses TRBV5-1 and TRBJ2-7; the D call from TCRdb, TRBD2, cannot be confirmed without DNA. CDR1 is SGHRS, CDR2 YFSETQ, per germline. The CDR3 contains 17 residues. The CDR3: CASSWGLAGGPNYEQYF.

The rearrangement uses TRBV7-6 and TRBJ1-1; absent DNA, TCRdb's TRBD1 call cannot be checked. Germline CDR1 is SGHVS and CDR2 is FNYEAQ. The CDR3 spans 15 residues. CDR3 sequence reads: CASSSGTGRHTEAFF.

V is TRBV7-3 and J is TRBJ2-7; as DNA is missing, the TRBD1 call by TCRdb cannot be tested. This CDR3 region has 15 residues. Germline loops: CDR1 SGHTA, CDR2 FQGTGA. The CDR3 here is CASSLTGQGPYEQYF.

The chain uses TRBV7-3 and TRBJ2-3; TCRdb indicates TRBD1, and absent DNA this call remains unverified. The CDR3 consists of 14 residues. In germline, CDR1 is SGHTA, CDR2 FQGTGA. CDR3 in amino acids: CASAESTPDYTQYF.

The chain uses TRBV14 and TRBJ2-1; TCRdb picks TRBD2, but there is no DNA to check that call. The CDR3 has 17 amino acids. The germline V gene has CDR1 SGHDN and CDR2 FVKESK. The CDR3 sequence is CASSQEAAGVGLDEQFF.

The V gene is TRBV10-2, the J gene TRBJ1-2. Germline assignment: CDR1 WSHSY and CDR2 SAAADI. This CDR3 region has 15 residues. This chain's CDR3 is CASSVPQGPPGGYTF.

This chain connects TRBV5-1 to TRBJ2-1; checking the TCRdb D call of TRBD1 is not possible without DNA. The germline gives CDR1 SGHRS, CDR2 YFSETQ. This CDR3 spans 13 amino acids. The CDR3 sequence: CASRGQGSYEQFF.

V and J are TRBV11-3 and TRBJ2-1; TCRdb's assignment of TRBD1 cannot be checked, as there is no DNA. CDR3 length: 15 amino acids. CDR1 is SGHNT and CDR2 is YENEEA in the germline V gene. The CDR3: CASSLRDGVYNEQFF.

The chain employs TRBV7-2 and TRBJ2-3; absent DNA, TCRdb's TRBD2 call cannot be checked. The length of the CDR3 is 16 residues. CDR1 is SGHTA, CDR2 FQGNSA, per germline. The CDR3 sequence is CASSPPGLAGPDTQYF.

The V call is TRBV24-1, the J call TRBJ2-7; there is no DNA to check the TCRdb D call of TRBD1. From germline, CDR1 is KGHDR and CDR2 SFDVKD. The CDR3 has 16 amino acids. The CDR3 sequence: CATSDAPGQPTYEQYF.

The rearrangement links TRBV10-3 to TRBJ2-3; the D gene TCRdb calls, TRBD2, cannot be checked with no DNA. The CDR3 length is 18 residues. CDR1 ENHRY and CDR2 SYGVKD come from the germline V gene. CDR3: CAIRKGLAGAPSTDTQYF.

The chain has TRBV10-3 and TRBJ2-7; no DNA is available, so the TRBD2 call from TCRdb remains unchecked. Germline loops: CDR1 ENHRY, CDR2 SYGVKD. This CDR3 region has 15 residues. CDR3 sequence: CAISDRTSGSYEQYF.

This sequence joins TRBV27 and TRBJ2-1; TCRdb returns TRBD1, unconfirmable since there is no DNA. Germline loops: CDR1 MNHEY, CDR2 SMNVEV (reference sequence). The length of the CDR3 is 12 residues. CDR3 region: CASSGRWHEQFF.

V usage is TRBV7-9 and J usage is TRBJ1-5. This CDR3 has 17 amino acids. In germline, CDR1 is SEHNR, CDR2 FQNEAQ (reference sequence). Here the CDR3 reads CASSLAEVSDPRQPQHF.

The chain combines TRBV12-5 with TRBJ1-5; TCRdb's D call, TRBD1, is unchecked because there is no DNA. The CDR3 loop spans 15 amino acids. Germline V gene sequence: CDR1 LGHNT, CDR2 FRNRAP. The CDR3 region is CASAPGIGANQPQHF.

This sequence joins TRBV20-1 and TRBJ1-4. CDR1 and CDR2 (germline): DFQATT, SNEGSKA (reference sequence). The CDR3 extends over 14 amino acids. The CDR3 here is CSAYLGATNEKLFF.

The gene calls are TRBV20-1 and TRBJ2-5. The CDR3 extends over 11 amino acids. Germline assignment: CDR1 DFQATT and CDR2 SNEGSKA (reference sequence). This chain's CDR3 is CSARWQETQYF.

This rearrangement joins TRBV3-1 to TRBJ2-7. The V gene's germline CDR1 is LGHDT and CDR2 YNNKEL (reference sequence). This CDR3 spans 14 amino acids. Here the CDR3 reads CASSQDGDSYEQYF.

J is TRBJ2-2 and V is TRBV10-3. Germline CDR1 is ENHRY and CDR2 is SYGVKD. This CDR3 has 16 residues. The chain's CDR3 is CAITSNAQTNTGELFF.

V and J are TRBV29-1 and TRBJ2-7; TCRdb gives TRBD1 as the D gene, but with no DNA this cannot be confirmed. The germline V gene encodes CDR1 SQVTM and CDR2 ANQGSEA. CDR3 length equals 13 residues. CDR3 region: CSVEMGASYEQYF.

This rearrangement joins TRBV20-1 to TRBJ1-3; the TCRdb call, TRBD1, lacks DNA for checking. The CDR3 covers 14 residues. Germline lookup yields CDR1 DFQATT and CDR2 SNEGSKA (reference sequence). This chain's CDR3 is CSATTGQYQSTIYF.